This TCR beta chain was captured in a study of PD-L1 blockade in urothelial cancer. Across the whole study: About 90% of the roughly 29 patients were men who had bladder-origin urothelial cancer.

PCRs each included synthetic TCR analog templates spiked in. Clones were sequenced by immunoSEQ multiplex PCR, and TCRdb holds only the in-frame ones, with some missing. This table holds roughly 26,000 clones, around 85% found once. CDR1 and CDR2 (germline): SGHDT, YYEEEE. The length of the CDR3 is 13 residues. V was pared by 3 bases and J by 5 bases, with 2 bases of the junction left unmatched. Sequences were derived from PBMCs, sampled around atezolizumab (anti-PD-L1) treatment. The chain combines TRBV5-6 with TRBJ2-5, with 9 bases lining up with TRBD1. The clonotype was recovered from a man aged 45-65 years with urothelial cancer. CDR3 sequence: CASSYRGLETQYF. CDR3 in DNA: TGTGCCAGCAGCTACAGGGGGCTGGAGACCCAGTACTTC.